What follows are 8 T cell receptor beta chains derived from one specimen sequenced in a study of control samples from healthy donors and cancer patients. Sequenced by immunoSEQ multiplex PCR; TCRdb stores in-frame clones only, minus some. The sample includes roughly 180,000 clones, just over 90% of them seen just once. Sequenced: blood. The receptor set was obtained from an older woman in good health.

CDR3: CASSPTSSLDTQYF. The CDR3 DNA is TGTGCCAGCTCACCAACTAGTTCCTTAGATACGCAGTATTTT. V gene TRBV18 combines with J gene TRBJ2-3; TRBD2 is a possible D gene (5 bases). From germline, CDR1 is KGHSH and CDR2 LQKENI. V lost 2 bases, J lost 5 bases, and 11 bases lay in between. There are 14 residues in the CDR3.

This sequence joins TRBV7-9 and TRBJ1-1; D remains ambiguous. The CDR3 spans 13 residues. Germline assignment: CDR1 SEHNR and CDR2 FQNEAQ (reference sequence). Between the trimmed V and J ends, which lost 3 bases and 1 base, there was a span of 6 bases. Here the CDR3 reads CASSFLPNTEAFF. In DNA form, the CDR3 reads TGTGCCAGCAGCTTTTTACCGAACACTGAAGCTTTCTTT.

V usage is TRBV5-1 and J usage is TRBJ1-5; D gene uncertain. Germline CDR1 is SGHRS and CDR2 is YFSETQ. V dropped 0 bases and J dropped 6 bases, with 10 bases sitting between them. CDR3 size: 14 residues. CDR3 amino acids: CASSLVPSGQPQHF. In nucleotides, the CDR3 is TGCGCCAGCAGCTTGGTCCCCTCCGGTCAGCCCCAGCATTTT.

In DNA form, the CDR3 reads TGCGCCAGCAGCCGAAGCCCAACTAGAAGCGGGGGGTACAATGAGCAGTTCTTC. Translation: CASSRSPTRSGGYNEQFF. The chain links TRBV4-1 to TRBJ2-1, with 9 nucleotides matching TRBD2. Germline CDR1 is MGHRA and CDR2 is YSYEKL. The V and J ends lost 4 bases and 4 bases, in that order; junction bases with no gene match: 14. The CDR3 contains 18 residues.

J is TRBJ1-6 and V is TRBV30; D is ambiguous. This CDR3 has 13 residues. The V end lost 1 base, the J end lost 8 bases, and 9 bases lay between the germline ends. Germline CDR1 GTSNPN, CDR2 SVGIG (reference sequence). CDR3 nucleotide sequence: TGTGCCTGGAGTGCCAACTTGGATTCACCCCTCCACTTT. It is translated as CAWSANLDSPLHF.

The V and J genes are TRBV10-1 and TRBJ2-7, with 10 bases identical to TRBD1. The V gene's germline CDR1 is WNHNN and CDR2 SYGVQD (reference sequence). The V and J ends lost 4 bases and 0 bases, in that order; junction bases with no gene match: 3. The CDR3 has 15 residues. The CDR3 nucleotides read TGCGCCAGCAGTGCGGGACAGGGGTACTCCTACGAGCAGTACTTC. It encodes CASSAGQGYSYEQYF.

The rearrangement uses TRBV9 and TRBJ1-2, with 8 bases lining up with TRBD1. The length of the CDR3 is 15 residues. Germline V gene sequence: CDR1 SGDLS, CDR2 YYNGEE. V trimming: 0 bases; J trimming: 3 bases; junction bases outside the gene matches: 4. CDR3 residues: CASSVENRGDYGYTF. The CDR3 DNA sequence: TGTGCCAGCAGCGTAGAAAACAGGGGGGACTATGGCTACACCTTC.

About this clone: Mismatch with germline at one junction end may stem from a read error. This rearrangement joins TRBV4-2 to TRBJ2-3, with 10 bases matching TRBD2. Germline V gene lookup returns CDR1 LGHNA and CDR2 YNFKEQ. The CDR3 length is 12 residues. CDR3 sequence: CACSSLAGVFLF. Written as DNA, the CDR3 is TGTGCCTGCAGCTCCCTAGCGGGGGTCTTTTTGTTT.